The sequence of this T cell receptor beta chain was determined in a study of T-cell memory formation after mild COVID-19. Trimming removed 4 bases from V and 1 base from J; junction bases left unmatched: 16. CDR3 length: 19 residues. The germline CDR1 and CDR2 sequences are MNHNY and SVGAGI (reference sequence). TCRdb independently ran MiXCR on the 5' RACE reads; one entry per CDR3 protein. The sample holds some 120,000 distinct CDR3 sequences, approximately 15% seen once. This clonotype was picked up a small number of times. The clonotype was recovered from an adult woman who had mild COVID-19 (a few samples of this study predate the infection). Cell type and time point are not known. The chain joins TRBV6-6 to TRBJ2-3, with 8 bases matching TRBD2. Sequences were obtained from PBMCs or a T cell subset sorted from them (not recorded which). CDR3 nucleotide sequence: TGTGCCAGCAGTTCGGTGTTCGGGACTAGTAGTTCTCGCACAGATACGCAGTATTTT. Protein sequence: CASSSVFGTSSSRTDTQYF.